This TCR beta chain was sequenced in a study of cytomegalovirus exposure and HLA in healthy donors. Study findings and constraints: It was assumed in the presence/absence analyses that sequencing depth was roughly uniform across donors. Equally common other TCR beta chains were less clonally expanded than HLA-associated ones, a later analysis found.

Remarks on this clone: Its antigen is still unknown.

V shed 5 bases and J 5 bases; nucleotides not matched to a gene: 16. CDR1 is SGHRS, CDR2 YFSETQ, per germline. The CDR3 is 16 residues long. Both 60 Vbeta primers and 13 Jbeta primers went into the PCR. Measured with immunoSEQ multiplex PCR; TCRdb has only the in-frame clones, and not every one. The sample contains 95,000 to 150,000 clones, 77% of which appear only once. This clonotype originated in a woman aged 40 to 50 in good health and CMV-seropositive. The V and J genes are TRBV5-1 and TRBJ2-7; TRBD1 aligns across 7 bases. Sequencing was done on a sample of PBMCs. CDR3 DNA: TGCGCCAGCAGTAGAGGGGGCGTCCCCGCGAGGGACGAGCAGTACTTC. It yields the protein CASSRGGVPARDEQYF.